The source of this T cell receptor beta chain is a study of vaccination and CD4 T cells after COVID-19. Scientists ran DNA taken from cultured CD4+ T cells through the Oncomine TCR Beta short-read assay for sequencing. TCRdb used MiXCR to reprocess the PCR reads, holding one entry per CDR3 protein. The sample has 10,000 to 15,000 distinct CDR3 sequences; around 40% are singletons. On this clonotype itself: The antigen is unknown.

Findings of the study overall: From a median of about 21 to 40, SARS-CoV-2-reactive clonotypes increased, though not significantly.

The treatment here: roughly 10-day PBMC culture with coronavirus spike peptide pools or control peptides (ViraFEST assay). First, ViraFEST expanded antigen-specific T cells with peptide pools, and next it sequenced the TCRs. Germline assignment: CDR1 SSHAT and CDR2 FNYEAQ (reference sequence). V lost 5 bases, J lost 5 bases, and 8 bases stayed unmatched. The CDR3 is 15 amino acids. The chain links TRBV7-7 to TRBJ2-7; TRBD1 matches at 11 bases. This receptor was obtained from a human donor who had recovered from COVID-19. The sample consisted of CD4+ T cells from blood, cultured in vitro, taken before SARS-CoV-2 vaccination. The CDR3 loop reads CASSRLDRGPDEQYF. The DNA for the CDR3 is TGTGCCAGCAGCCGCCTGGACAGGGGGCCAGACGAGCAGTACTTC.